One and the same sample provided the 25 T cell receptor beta chains below, sequenced in a study of blood T cell repertoires in COVID-19. Using immunoSEQ multiplex PCR, the repertoire was profiled, and TCRdb retains in-frame clones only, with some absent. The repertoire holds about 85,000 clones, with about 91% as singletons. The specimen was peripheral blood. Receptors originate from an elderly woman with acute or convalescent COVID-19.

The gene calls are TRBV6-5 and TRBJ1-1, with D maybe TRBD1 (6 bases). The CDR3 loop spans 15 amino acids. Germline CDR1 reads MNHEY; CDR2 reads SVGAGI. Trimming removed 7 bases at V and 5 bases at J, with 20 bases between. The CDR3 coding sequence is TGTGCCAGCACCCAGAGACAGGTTCCAGGAACTGAAGCTTTCTTT. This gives the protein CASTQRQVPGTEAFF.

J is TRBJ2-2 and V is TRBV19; 8 bases fit TRBD1. The CDR3 totals 15 residues. The germline V gene encodes CDR1 LNHDA and CDR2 SQIVND (reference sequence). The trim removed 4 bases at V and 4 bases at J, leaving 5 bases unmatched. The DNA for the CDR3 is TGTGCCAGTAGTACCGGACAGGGTGGCACCGGGGAGCTGTTTTTT. It yields the protein CASSTGQGGTGELFF. The variable domain in full, with the rest retrieved from reference TRBV19 and TRBJ2-2, is DGGITQSPKYLFRKEGQNVTLSCEQNLNHDAMYWYRQDPGQGLRLIYYSQIVNDFQKGDIAEGYSVSREKKESFPLTVTSAQKNPTAFYLCASSTGQGGTGELFFGEGSRLTVL.

The J gene is TRBJ1-5, the V gene TRBV7-2, with 7 bases fitting TRBD1. CDR3 length equals 14 residues. Germline V gene lookup returns CDR1 SGHTA and CDR2 FQGNSA. Unmatched junction bases numbered 5, after V lost 6 bases and J lost 3 bases. The CDR3 nucleotides read TGTGCCAGCAGTGGAGACAGGGTCAATCAGCCCCAGCATTTT. This translates into CASSGDRVNQPQHF.

This chain uses TRBV5-1 with TRBJ1-2, with D unresolved. V lost 5 bases and J 2 bases, leaving 10 bases between the germline ends. The CDR3 totals 13 residues. Germline CDR1 reads SGHRS; CDR2 reads YFSETQ. The chain's CDR3 is CASSATLNYGYTF. Here the CDR3 DNA reads TGCGCCAGCAGTGCGACATTAAACTATGGCTACACCTTC.

There are a few counts of this clone. The chain uses TRBV7-2 and TRBJ2-1; 8 nucleotides match TRBD2. Germline loops: CDR1 SGHTA, CDR2 FQGNSA. V lost 8 bases, J lost 6 bases, and 15 bases stayed unmatched. The CDR3 consists of 16 residues. DNA of the CDR3: TGTGCCAGCGCCCCTGGCGGGGGGACCGGAGCCAATGAGCAGTTCTTC. Its protein product is CASAPGGGTGANEQFF.

The J gene is TRBJ1-1, the V gene TRBV5-6, with 7 positions matching TRBD1. There are 16 residues in the CDR3. The V gene end was trimmed by 3 bases and the J gene end by 1 base; junction bases not matched to a gene: 9. CDR1 is SGHDT, CDR2 YYEEEE, per germline. The CDR3 is CASSSIRQGANTEAFF. In nucleotides, the CDR3 is TGTGCCAGCAGCTCAATACGACAGGGTGCGAACACTGAAGCTTTCTTT.

The chain carries TRBV19 and TRBJ2-2, with unresolved D. This CDR3 has 17 residues. CDR1 LNHDA and CDR2 SQIVND come from the germline V gene (reference sequence). V was clipped by 3 bases and J by 7 bases, with 21 bases between them. This CDR3 reads CASSIRRFQPGGGELFF. CDR3 coding DNA: TGTGCCAGTAGTATCCGCCGATTCCAGCCAGGTGGCGGGGAGCTGTTTTTT.

This clone was seen a handful of times. This chain joins TRBV11-2 and TRBJ2-1, with TRBD2 matching 7 bases. Germline trimming cut 4 bases from V and 0 bases from J; bases unmatched to any gene: 3. Germline V CDR1 and CDR2: SGHAT, FQNNGV. This CDR3 comprises 15 residues. For the CDR3, the DNA is TGTGCCAGCAGCTCCATAGCGGGCTCCTACAATGAGCAGTTCTTC. It translates to CASSSIAGSYNEQFF.

The CDR3: CASSISQAHNEQFF. CDR3 coding DNA: TGTGCCAGTAGTATTTCTCAAGCCCACAATGAGCAGTTCTTC. The chain has TRBV19 and TRBJ2-1; no firm D call. V lost 3 bases, J lost 5 bases, and 11 bases lay in between. CDR1 and CDR2 from the germline V gene are LNHDA and SQIVND (reference sequence). This CDR3 comprises 14 residues.

The chain combines TRBV5-1 with TRBJ2-5; 7 bases are a match to TRBD2. This CDR3 has 14 amino acids. CDR1 SGHRS and CDR2 YFSETQ come from the germline V gene. The junction had 5 bases not matched to a gene; V was cut back by 4 bases and J by 2 bases. CDR3 nucleotide sequence: TGCGCCAGCAGCGCTGGGACTATTCAAGAGACCCAGTACTTC. As protein: CASSAGTIQETQYF.

V gene TRBV9 combines with J gene TRBJ2-1, with D hard to call. The CDR3 is made up of 12 amino acids. V shed 0 bases and J shed 8 bases, with 6 bases lying between them. Germline V lookup: CDR1 SGDLS, CDR2 YYNGEE. The CDR3 DNA reads as TGTGCCAGCAGCGTAGCTTCTCATGAGCAGTTCTTC. Protein: CASSVASHEQFF.

The CDR3 coding sequence is TGTGCCAGCAGTTTCAGTGGGGCACAGAACACTGAAGCTTTCTTT. Translated, it gives CASSFSGAQNTEAFF. The V gene is TRBV28, the J gene TRBJ1-1; tentatively, D is TRBD1 (5 bases). Deletions cut 3 bases from V and 1 base from J, with 12 bases between. The CDR3 sequence is 15 residues long. The germline CDR1 and CDR2 sequences are MDHEN and SYDVKM.

The chain links TRBV5-1 to TRBJ1-1, with unresolved D. CDR3 size: 13 residues. The V gene's germline CDR1 is SGHRS and CDR2 YFSETQ. Trimming cost V 0 bases and J 4 bases, with 7 bases left between them. DNA for the CDR3: TGCGCCAGCAGCTTGGCGACACCCACTGAAGCTTTCTTT. Translated, it gives CASSLATPTEAFF.

The chain links TRBV10-3 to TRBJ1-5; unclear D gene. The germline V gene has CDR1 ENHRY and CDR2 SYGVKD. The V end was cut by 3 bases, the J end by 4 bases, with 16 bases between. This CDR3 comprises 16 residues. CDR3 nucleotides: TGTGCCATCAGTGAATCTCTCTCACCGGGGAATCAGCCCCAGCATTTT. It specifies CAISESLSPGNQPQHF.

The V and J genes are TRBV18 and TRBJ2-1; 12 bases map to TRBD2. The CDR3 loop spans 16 amino acids. V lost 5 bases and J lost 2; bases outside the gene matches: 4. Germline CDR1 is KGHSH and CDR2 is LQKENI. The CDR3 bases are TGTGCCAGCTCATCCACTAGCGGGGGGCCCTACAATGAGCAGTTCTTC. Amino acids: CASSSTSGGPYNEQFF.

The V gene is TRBV18, the J gene TRBJ2-1; 9 nucleotides align to TRBD2. Germline lookup yields CDR1 KGHSH and CDR2 LQKENI. Germline trimming cut 6 bases from V and 5 bases from J; bases unmatched to any gene: 5. CDR3 length: 14 amino acids. CDR3: CASSLRLADNEQFF. DNA of the CDR3: TGTGCCAGCTCCCTTAGACTAGCGGACAATGAGCAGTTCTTC.

This chain uses TRBV7-9 with TRBJ2-3; 9 bases line up with TRBD2. The trim removed 5 bases at V and 13 bases at J, leaving 13 bases unmatched. There are 14 residues in the CDR3. The V gene's germline CDR1 is SEHNR and CDR2 FQNEAQ (reference sequence). In nucleotides, the CDR3 is TGTGCCAGCAGCCCCCCGTTGACAGCGGGGGGAAAGTATTTT. Its translation: CASSPPLTAGGKYF.

The genes are TRBV4-2 and TRBJ1-2; 9 bases are a match to TRBD1. The CDR3 length is 14 residues. The trim removed 2 bases at V and 7 bases at J, leaving 5 bases unmatched. Germline V gene data show CDR1 as LGHNA and CDR2 as YNFKEQ. The DNA for the CDR3 is TGTGCCAGCAGCCAACCCACAGGGGGCGTTGGCTACACCTTC. Residues: CASSQPTGGVGYTF.

CDR3 DNA: TGTGCCAGCAGCTGGAGGGACCCCGGGACAGGGGAGGGCGAGCAGTACTTC. Protein product: CASSWRDPGTGEGEQYF. J is TRBJ2-7 and V is TRBV5-5; 10 bases align to TRBD1. Germline CDR1 SGHKS, CDR2 YYEKEE (reference sequence). This CDR3 spans 17 amino acids. V lost 3 bases, J lost 6 bases, and 15 bases stayed unmatched.

V usage is TRBV29-1 and J usage is TRBJ2-5, with TRBD2 matching over 12 bases. Trimming at V came to 3 bases and at J to 2 bases, leaving 7 bases not matched to a gene. Germline lookup yields CDR1 SQVTM and CDR2 ANQGSEA. This CDR3 is built from 16 residues. Here the CDR3 DNA reads TGCAGCGTTGAGACTCTCGGACTAGCGGGGCAAGAGACCCAGTACTTC. Translating gives CSVETLGLAGQETQYF.

This chain uses TRBV5-4 with TRBJ2-7, with 9 bases matching TRBD2. The germline CDR1 and CDR2 sequences are SGHNT and YYREEE (reference sequence). V was pared by 2 bases and J by 5 bases, with 2 bases of the junction left unmatched. The CDR3 has 13 residues. The CDR3: CASSFAGGHEQYF. As DNA, the CDR3 is TGTGCCAGCAGCTTCGCGGGAGGGCACGAGCAGTACTTC.

The rearrangement links TRBV7-3 to TRBJ2-1, with 14 bases that match TRBD2. After removal of 5 bases from V and 8 bases from J, the junction contained 8 bases not matched to a gene. The CDR3 loop spans 16 amino acids. Germline V lookup: CDR1 SGHTA, CDR2 FQGTGA. CDR3 nucleotides: TGTGCCAGCAGCCCACAGACTAGCGGGGGGGGTGATGAGCAGTTCTTC. Residues: CASSPQTSGGGDEQFF.

The chain has TRBV18 and TRBJ2-5, with D possibly matching TRBD2 (6 bases). Between the trimmed V and J ends, which lost 3 bases and 13 bases, there was a span of 15 bases. The CDR3 length is 12 residues. Germline loops: CDR1 KGHSH, CDR2 LQKENI. The CDR3 DNA follows: TGTGCCAGCTCACCGGAGGGACTCCCACGGTACTTC. It codes for CASSPEGLPRYF. Complete variable domain (other parts from reference TRBV18 and TRBJ2-5): NAGVMQNPRHLVRRRGQEARLRCSPMKGHSHVYWYRQLPEEGLKFMVYLQKENIIDESGMPKERFSAEFPKEGPSILRIQQVVRGDSAAYFCASSPEGLPRYFGPGTRLLVL.

The CDR3 reads CASSIVTGMTDTQYF. In nucleotides, the CDR3 is TGTGCCAGTAGTATAGTAACAGGGATGACAGATACGCAGTATTTT. The chain carries TRBV19 and TRBJ2-3, with a tentative D call TRBD1 (6 bases). The length of the CDR3 is 15 residues. Trimming removed 1 base from V and 3 bases from J, with 11 bases in between. Germline-derived CDR1 and CDR2 are LNHDA and SQIVND (reference sequence).

Details on this clone: An end of the junction does not agree with germline; a read error may underlie this. This sequence joins TRBV7-7 and TRBJ2-1; TRBD2 matches 8 bases. This CDR3 has 16 amino acids. Per germline, CDR1 SSHAT and CDR2 FNYEAQ (reference sequence). CDR3 residues: CASSSTRLASYNEQFF. CDR3 DNA: TGTGCTAGCAGCTCAACCCGACTAGCGTCTTACAATGAGCAGTTCTTC.